This T cell receptor beta chain came from a study of T-cell memory formation after mild COVID-19. Study conclusions and caveats: Most CD4+ clones that shrank were in CM and EM, while CD8+ ones turned up in EMRA. In second-wave clones peaking day 37, SARS-CoV-2 specificity remained unconfirmed. Cross-reactive memory seemingly joined, as some responding clones were found in pre-infection memory.

On this clonotype: Its antigen is currently unknown.

The CDR3 has 16 amino acids. Germline V gives CDR1 SGHDT, CDR2 YYEEEE. After removal of 2 bases from V and 7 bases from J, the junction contained 11 bases not matched to a gene. 5'RACE primed from the constant segment yielded TCR alpha and TCR beta cDNA libraries bearing sample barcodes and UMIs. TCRdb ran MiXCR on the 5' RACE reads and lists one entry per CDR3 protein. The data show 400,000 to 500,000 distinct CDR3 sequences, 24% seen once. The chain joins TRBV5-6 to TRBJ1-2, with 10 bases identical to TRBD1. The sample consisted of PBMCs or a T cell subset sorted from them (not recorded which). This TCR came from an adult woman who had mild COVID-19 (a few samples of this study predate the infection). Cell type and time point are not known. CDR3 DNA sequence: TGTGCCAGCAGCTTACTTACGGGACAGGGGTCAGGTGGCTACACCTTC. Its protein product is CASSLLTGQGSGGYTF.